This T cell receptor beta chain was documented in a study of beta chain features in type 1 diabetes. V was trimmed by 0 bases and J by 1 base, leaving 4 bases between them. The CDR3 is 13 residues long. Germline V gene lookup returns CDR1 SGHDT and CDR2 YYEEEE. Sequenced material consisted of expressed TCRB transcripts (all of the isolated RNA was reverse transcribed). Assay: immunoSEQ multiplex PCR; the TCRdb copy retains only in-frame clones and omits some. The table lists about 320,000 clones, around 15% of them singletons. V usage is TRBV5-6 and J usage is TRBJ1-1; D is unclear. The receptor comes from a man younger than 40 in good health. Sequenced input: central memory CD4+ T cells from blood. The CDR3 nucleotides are TGTGCCAGCAGCTTGGAAGCGAACACTGAAGCTTTCTTT. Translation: CASSLEANTEAFF. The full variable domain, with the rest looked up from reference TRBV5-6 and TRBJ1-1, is DAGVTQSPTHLIKTRGQQVTLRCSPKSGHDTVSWYQQALGQGPQFIFQYYEEEERQRGNFPDRFSGHQFPNYSSELNVNALLLGDSALYLCASSLEANTEAFFGQGTRLTVV.